The T cell receptor beta chain described here comes from a study of cytomegalovirus exposure and HLA in healthy donors. Study-wide findings and caveats: In an earlier analysis, in roughly 600 donors, most V segments appeared productive either ~87% or ~30% of the time. Cytomegalovirus-associated status was assigned to more than 150 TCR beta chains. Looking again later, the authors saw that most CMV-associated TCR beta chains seemed HLA-restricted.

PCR involved 60 Vbeta and 13 Jbeta primers. Some clones are missing from TCRdb's copy, which holds only in-frame ones; the method was immunoSEQ multiplex PCR. The sample includes 90,000 to 120,000 clones, 70% to 85% seen only once; the top ten take under 5%. The CDR3 has 15 amino acids. Germline values: CDR1 MNHEY, CDR2 SMNVEV (reference sequence). J was trimmed by 2 bases and V by 4 bases; bases with no gene match: 4. This clone was detected once. Its antigen is unknown. V gene TRBV27 combines with J gene TRBJ1-5; 8 bases map to TRBD1. Sequenced input: PBMCs. This TCR came from a male donor in good health and CMV-seronegative. The chain's CDR3 is CASSSPGQGNQPQHF. The CDR3 region has the DNA TGTGCCAGCAGTTCTCCGGGACAGGGCAATCAGCCCCAGCATTTT.